The table lists the clone carrying this T cell receptor beta chain with many counts. As yet, its antigen is unknown. Over 18 months of follow-up, stable hyperthyroidism required that no ophthalmopathy appear. Ineligible for inclusion were patients with other autoimmune diseases, uncontrolled infections, pregnancy or lactation. The PBMCs used were ones drawn from over 9.5 ml of fresh peripheral blood. Researchers took RNA transcripts and amplified TCR beta CDR3 regions from them. The first round was an RT-PCR with HTBI primers, and the second round was a multiplex PCR. TCRdb ran MiXCR on the multiplex PCR reads and lists one entry per CDR3 protein. The repertoire holds 300,000 to 450,000 distinct CDR3 sequences, about 18% seen once, with around 2.4% in the top ten. V was shortened by 2 bases and J by 2 bases, with 16 bases between the two germline ends. The CDR3 has 16 amino acids. Per germline, CDR1 MNHNS and CDR2 SASEGT.

The data are from a study of Graves' ophthalmopathy and Graves' hyperthyroidism. General study findings and limits: Forecasting of ophthalmopathy progression by the model achieved around 68% sensitivity and approximately 72% specificity.

The chain links TRBV6-1 to TRBJ2-7; tentatively, D is TRBD1 (6 bases). The TCR comes from an adult woman with stable Graves' hyperthyroidism. Sequencing used peripheral blood. CDR3 nucleotide sequence: TGTGCCAGCAGTGAATTTCTCGGGACAAATCCCTACGAGCAGTACTTC. Its protein product is CASSEFLGTNPYEQYF.